The 22 T cell receptor beta chains below were found in one sample sequenced in a study of cytomegalovirus exposure and HLA in healthy donors. The study ran its PCR with 60 Vbeta and 13 Jbeta primers. The data were produced by immunoSEQ multiplex PCR, yet TCRdb's version contains in-frame clones alone and is incomplete. The sample records over 50,000 clones, around 75% being singletons. Sequencing input: PBMCs. Receptors were obtained from a man aged 50 to 60 in good health and CMV-seropositive.

The gene calls are TRBV2 and TRBJ1-4, with D unresolved. CDR1 and CDR2 (germline): SNHLY, FYNNEI. CDR3 length: 15 residues. Trimming removed 1 base from V and 4 bases from J, with 10 bases in between. The CDR3 DNA sequence: TGTGCCAGCAGTGAAGATCCCGGTTATAATGAAAAACTGTTTTTT. Residues: CASSEDPGYNEKLFF.

The rearrangement uses TRBV4-3 and TRBJ2-7; no definite D call. Deletions cut 0 bases from V and 2 bases from J, with 11 bases between. Germline V gives CDR1 LGHNA, CDR2 YSLEER. The CDR3 consists of 15 residues. CDR3 coding DNA: TGCGCCAGCAGCCAAGATTCCAGGCCGCCCTACGAGCAGTACTTC. Translation gives CASSQDSRPPYEQYF.

In its sample, this clone ranks as medium-sized. In the same sample, other DNA sequences code for this CDR3. The rearrangement links TRBV19 to TRBJ2-3, with 7 positions matching TRBD2. V trimming: 5 bases; J trimming: 0 bases; junction bases outside the gene matches: 5. The CDR3 is 15 residues long. The germline gives CDR1 LNHDA, CDR2 SQIVND (reference sequence). The CDR3 sequence: CASSEGLGSTDTQYF. The CDR3 nucleotides read TGTGCCAGTAGTGAAGGACTAGGGAGCACAGATACGCAGTATTTT.

V is TRBV7-9 and J is TRBJ2-5, with 7 bases matching TRBD1. Germline V gives CDR1 SEHNR, CDR2 FQNEAQ (reference sequence). The CDR3 runs 13 residues. V was clipped by 8 bases and J by 7 bases; unmatched bases: 10. CDR3 region: CASGTTGPGTQYF. The CDR3, as DNA: TGTGCCAGCGGAACGACAGGGCCGGGGACCCAGTACTTC. Looking up the rest from reference TRBV7-9 and TRBJ2-5 gives the full variable domain: DTGVSQNPRHKITKRGQNVTFRCDPISEHNRLYWYRQTLGQGPEFLTYFQNEAQLEKSRLLSDRFSAERPKGSFSTLEIQRTEQGDSAMYLCASGTTGPGTQYFGPGTRLLVL.

This chain connects TRBV28 to TRBJ1-6; 8 bases agree with TRBD1. This CDR3 has 14 residues. Germline assignment: CDR1 MDHEN and CDR2 SYDVKM. Trimming took 8 bases from V and 6 from J; bases not matched to a gene: 6. This CDR3 is CASGGQGRNSPLHF. In DNA form, the CDR3 reads TGTGCCAGCGGAGGACAGGGTCGTAATTCACCCCTCCACTTT.

A single count supports this clone. The junction departs from the called germline gene at one end, perhaps through a read error. The J gene is TRBJ2-3, the V gene TRBV7-9; unclear D gene. This CDR3 comprises 13 residues. The germline V gene encodes CDR1 SEHNR and CDR2 FQNEAQ (reference sequence). The DNA of the CDR3 is TGTTCCAGCAGCCCCTGGCATGGCGATACGCAGTATTTT. As protein: CSSSPWHGDTQYF.

The chain combines TRBV27 with TRBJ2-7; tentatively, D is TRBD2 (5 bases). Deletions cut 5 bases from V and 0 bases from J, with 11 bases between. The CDR3 is 14 amino acids. Germline V gene data show CDR1 as MNHEY and CDR2 as SMNVEV (reference sequence). The CDR3 sequence is CASSRPGSSYEQYF. As DNA, the CDR3 is TGTGCCAGCAGTCGACCGGGATCCTCCTACGAGCAGTACTTC.

As to this clone: The sample has other DNA sequences that encode this CDR3 too. The chain links TRBV16 to TRBJ1-2; D unclear. This CDR3 comprises 16 residues. V lost 2 bases to trimming and J lost 4 bases, with 17 bases between them. The germline CDR1 and CDR2 sequences are KGHSY and FQNENV. The CDR3 spells CASSQTRAGLRYGYTF. The CDR3 DNA follows: TGTGCCAGCAGCCAAACTCGGGCAGGACTACGCTATGGCTACACCTTC.

The V gene is TRBV5-4, the J gene TRBJ2-7, with 7 bases identical to TRBD1. With 4 bases clipped from V and 5 bases from J, the junction kept 12 bases outside the gene matches. The germline CDR1 and CDR2 sequences are SGHNT and YYREEE (reference sequence). This CDR3 contains 15 residues. For the CDR3, the DNA is TGTGCCAGCAGCGCCCATCGGGGACAGCTTAACGAGCAGTACTTC. This encodes CASSAHRGQLNEQYF.

The V call is TRBV5-6, the J call TRBJ1-2, with D unresolved. Trimming removed 6 bases at V and 2 bases at J, with 23 bases between. The CDR3 totals 17 residues. CDR1 and CDR2 (germline): SGHDT, YYEEEE. The CDR3 loop is CASTNQQTGRPNYGYTF. CDR3 DNA sequence: TGTGCCAGCACCAATCAACAGACGGGGAGGCCCAACTATGGCTACACCTTC.

A single count supports this clone. The CDR3 protein is CASSPGTRLESTQYF. DNA for the CDR3: TGTGCCAGCAGTCCGGGGACTAGGCTGGAGTCGACCCAGTACTTC. The chain has TRBV27 and TRBJ2-5; the match to TRBD2 covers 8 bases. The CDR3 length is 15 residues. CDR1 and CDR2 (germline): MNHEY, SMNVEV (reference sequence). Trimming took 5 bases from V and 7 from J; bases not matched to a gene: 12.

This chain uses TRBV19 with TRBJ2-5; D is perhaps TRBD1 (6 bases). Germline V lookup: CDR1 LNHDA, CDR2 SQIVND (reference sequence). Between the trimmed V and J ends, which lost 8 bases and 0 bases, there was a span of 10 bases. The CDR3 spans 13 residues. CDR3 in amino acids: CASAQGYQETQYF. CDR3 sequence (DNA): TGTGCCAGTGCTCAGGGGTACCAAGAGACCCAGTACTTC. Complete variable domain (other parts from reference TRBV19 and TRBJ2-5): DGGITQSPKYLFRKEGQNVTLSCEQNLNHDAMYWYRQDPGQGLRLIYYSQIVNDFQKGDIAEGYSVSREKKESFPLTVTSAQKNPTAFYLCASAQGYQETQYFGPGTRLLVL.

There are a few counts of this clone. The CDR3: CASSLWDSYNSPLHF. The CDR3 coding sequence is TGCGCCAGCAGCTTGTGGGACAGTTACAATTCACCCCTCCACTTT. The chain combines TRBV5-1 with TRBJ1-6, with TRBD1 matching 7 bases. This CDR3 contains 15 residues. CDR1 and CDR2 (germline): SGHRS, YFSETQ. Germline trimming cut 1 base from V and 7 bases from J; bases unmatched to any gene: 5. Complete variable domain (other parts from reference TRBV5-1 and TRBJ1-6): KAGVTQTPRYLIKTRGQQVTLSCSPISGHRSVSWYQQTPGQGLQFLFEYFSETQRNKGNFPGRFSGRQFSNSRSEMNVSTLELGDSALYLCASSLWDSYNSPLHFGNGTRLTVT.

The rearrangement uses TRBV15 and TRBJ2-5; D may be TRBD2 (5 bases). This CDR3 is built from 14 residues. CDR1 is LNHNV, CDR2 YYDKDF, per germline (reference sequence). The V and J ends lost 0 bases and 2 bases respectively, with 7 bases between them. The CDR3 DNA reads as TGTGCCACCAGCAGAGATCGAGGGCAAGAGACCCAGTACTTC. Its protein is CATSRDRGQETQYF.

CDR3 in DNA: TGTGCCAGCAGCGTAGGTGGGTCTAGCGGGAGAAATGAGCAGTTCTTC. Translating gives CASSVGGSSGRNEQFF. The chain recombines TRBV9 with TRBJ2-1; 10 positions agree with TRBD2. Trimming removed 0 bases from V and 7 bases from J; junction bases left unmatched: 7. Germline values: CDR1 SGDLS, CDR2 YYNGEE. The CDR3 has 16 amino acids. The full variable domain, its missing parts supplied by reference TRBV9 and TRBJ2-1, is DSGVTQTPKHLITATGQRVTLRCSPRSGDLSVYWYQQSLDQGLQFLIQYYNGEERAKGNILERFSAQQFPDLHSELNLSSLELGDSALYFCASSVGGSSGRNEQFFGPGTRLTVL.

V and J are TRBV7-2 and TRBJ2-7, with 9 bases matching TRBD1. Germline loops: CDR1 SGHTA, CDR2 FQGNSA. The CDR3 has 15 residues. The trim removed 1 base at V and 2 bases at J, leaving 3 bases unmatched. Here the CDR3 DNA reads TGTGCCAGCAGCTTAGGACAGGGGGTTCCCTACGAGCAGTACTTC. Protein sequence: CASSLGQGVPYEQYF.

This chain joins TRBV7-2 and TRBJ2-5; D may be TRBD1 (5 bases). The germline gives CDR1 SGHTA, CDR2 FQGNSA. Trimming left V 5 bases short and J 2 bases short, with 15 bases between. This CDR3 is 15 amino acids long. CDR3 sequence reads: CASSQDRQRQETQYF. The CDR3 nucleotides are TGTGCCAGCAGCCAGGACCGACAGCGACAAGAGACCCAGTACTTC.

The V and J genes are TRBV6-6 and TRBJ2-7; 12 bases line up with TRBD2. The V gene end was trimmed by 6 bases and the J gene end by 5 bases; junction bases not matched to a gene: 5. There are 14 residues in the CDR3. Germline values: CDR1 MNHNY, CDR2 SVGAGI (reference sequence). CDR3 residues: CASSRLAGVHEQYF. Written as DNA, the CDR3 is TGTGCCAGCAGCAGACTAGCGGGAGTCCACGAGCAGTACTTC.

The rearrangement links TRBV19 to TRBJ1-1; 7 bases are shared with TRBD1. This CDR3 comprises 12 residues. With 7 bases clipped from V and 9 bases from J, the junction kept 8 bases outside the gene matches. CDR1 is LNHDA, CDR2 SQIVND, per germline (reference sequence). The CDR3 here is CASTTRQGKAFF. In nucleotides, the CDR3 is TGTGCCAGTACCACTCGACAGGGCAAAGCTTTCTTT.

This chain links TRBV7-2 with TRBJ2-1; possible D gene TRBD2, 6 bases. Trimming pared 5 bases from V and 8 bases from J, leaving 19 bases between. In germline, CDR1 is SGHTA, CDR2 FQGNSA. CDR3 length: 15 residues. This CDR3 is CASSPWAAPGDEQFF. The DNA of the CDR3 is TGTGCCAGCAGCCCCTGGGCGGCCCCGGGGGATGAGCAGTTCTTC.

The chain carries TRBV19 and TRBJ1-5; 11 bases align to TRBD1. CDR1 LNHDA and CDR2 SQIVND come from the germline V gene (reference sequence). With V trimmed by 7 bases and J by 6 bases, 14 bases remained unmatched. CDR3 length equals 17 residues. The CDR3 is CASTKNGQGARSQPQHF. DNA of the CDR3: TGTGCCAGTACCAAGAACGGACAGGGGGCTAGGAGTCAGCCCCAGCATTTT.

The rearrangement joins TRBV14 to TRBJ2-7; D not certain. The CDR3 sequence is 13 residues long. Trimming removed 0 bases at V and 4 bases at J, with 7 bases between. Germline V gene lookup returns CDR1 SGHDN and CDR2 FVKESK. The CDR3 region has the DNA TGTGCCAGCAGCCAAGAGGGCAGATACGAGCAGTACTTC. It is translated as CASSQEGRYEQYF.